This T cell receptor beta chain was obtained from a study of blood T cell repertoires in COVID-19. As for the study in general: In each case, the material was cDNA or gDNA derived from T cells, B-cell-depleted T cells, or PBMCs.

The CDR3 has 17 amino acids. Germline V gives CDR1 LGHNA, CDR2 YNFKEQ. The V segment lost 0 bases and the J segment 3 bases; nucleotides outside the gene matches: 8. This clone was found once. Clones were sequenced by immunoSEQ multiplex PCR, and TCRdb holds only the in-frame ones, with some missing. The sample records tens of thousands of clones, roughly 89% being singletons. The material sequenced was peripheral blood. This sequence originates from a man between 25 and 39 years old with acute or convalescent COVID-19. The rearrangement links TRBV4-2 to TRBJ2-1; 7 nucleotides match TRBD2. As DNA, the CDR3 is TGTGCCAGCAGCCAAGATACGGTGAGGGAGGGCTACAATGAGCAGTTCTTC. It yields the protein CASSQDTVREGYNEQFF.